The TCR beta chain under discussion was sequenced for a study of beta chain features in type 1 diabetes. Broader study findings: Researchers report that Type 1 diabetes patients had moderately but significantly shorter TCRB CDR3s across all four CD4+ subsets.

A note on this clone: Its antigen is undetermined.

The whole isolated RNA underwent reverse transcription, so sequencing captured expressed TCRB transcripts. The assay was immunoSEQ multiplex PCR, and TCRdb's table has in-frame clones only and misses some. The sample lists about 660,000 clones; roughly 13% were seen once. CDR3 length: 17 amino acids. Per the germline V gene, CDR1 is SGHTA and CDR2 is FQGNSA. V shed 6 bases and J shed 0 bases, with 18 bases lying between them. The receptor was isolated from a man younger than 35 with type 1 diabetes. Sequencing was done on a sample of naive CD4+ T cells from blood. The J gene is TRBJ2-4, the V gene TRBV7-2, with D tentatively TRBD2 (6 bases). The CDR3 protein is CASRVDYWRLAKNIQYF. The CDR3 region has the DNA TGTGCCAGCAGGGTGGACTACTGGAGGCTAGCCAAAAACATTCAGTACTTC.